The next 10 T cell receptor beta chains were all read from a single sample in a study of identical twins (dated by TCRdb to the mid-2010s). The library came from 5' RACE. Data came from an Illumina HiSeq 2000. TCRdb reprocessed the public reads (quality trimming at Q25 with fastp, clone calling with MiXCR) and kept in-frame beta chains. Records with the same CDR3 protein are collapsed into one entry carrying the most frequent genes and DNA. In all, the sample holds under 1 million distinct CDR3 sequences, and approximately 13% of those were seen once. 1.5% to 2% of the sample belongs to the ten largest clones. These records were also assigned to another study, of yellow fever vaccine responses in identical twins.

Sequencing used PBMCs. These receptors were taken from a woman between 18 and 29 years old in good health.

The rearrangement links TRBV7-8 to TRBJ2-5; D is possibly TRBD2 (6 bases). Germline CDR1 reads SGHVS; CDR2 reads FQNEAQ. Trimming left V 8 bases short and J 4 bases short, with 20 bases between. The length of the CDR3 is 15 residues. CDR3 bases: TGTGCCAGCGGACTGGGGGACTCTGAAATAGAGACCCAGTACTTC. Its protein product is CASGLGDSEIETQYF.

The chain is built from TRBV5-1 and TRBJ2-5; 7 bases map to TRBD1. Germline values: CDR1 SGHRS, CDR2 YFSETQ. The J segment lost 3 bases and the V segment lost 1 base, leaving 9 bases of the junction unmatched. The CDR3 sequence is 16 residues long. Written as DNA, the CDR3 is TGCGCCAGCAGCTTGAACGCCAGGGGGTTGGAAGAGACCCAGTACTTC. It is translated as CASSLNARGLEETQYF.

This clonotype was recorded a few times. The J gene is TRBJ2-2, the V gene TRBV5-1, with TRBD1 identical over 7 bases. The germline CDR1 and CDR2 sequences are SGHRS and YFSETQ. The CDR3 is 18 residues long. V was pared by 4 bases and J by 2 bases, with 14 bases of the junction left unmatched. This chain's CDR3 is CASSPGQKAAFNTGELFF. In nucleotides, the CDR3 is TGCGCCAGCAGCCCGGGACAGAAGGCAGCATTCAACACCGGGGAGCTGTTTTTT.

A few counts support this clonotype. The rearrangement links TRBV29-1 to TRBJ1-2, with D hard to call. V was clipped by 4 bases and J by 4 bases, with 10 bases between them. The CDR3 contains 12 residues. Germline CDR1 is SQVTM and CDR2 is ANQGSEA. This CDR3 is CSVGGSVYGYTF. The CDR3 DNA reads TGCAGCGTTGGGGGATCGGTCTATGGCTACACCTTC.

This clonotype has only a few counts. CDR3 bases: TGTGCCAGCAGTTTACCCCTAGTTGGCTACACCTTC. This encodes CASSLPLVGYTF. The chain recombines TRBV28 with TRBJ1-2, with D unclear. Trimming shortened V by 2 bases and J by 7 bases, and 8 bases separated the two germline ends. CDR1 is MDHEN and CDR2 is SYDVKM in the germline V gene. The CDR3 has 12 residues.

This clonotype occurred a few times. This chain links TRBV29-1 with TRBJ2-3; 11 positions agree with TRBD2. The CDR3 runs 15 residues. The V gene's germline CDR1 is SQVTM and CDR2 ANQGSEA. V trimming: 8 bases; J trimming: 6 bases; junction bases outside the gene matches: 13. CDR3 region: CSLRGSSGRVDTQYF. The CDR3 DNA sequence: TGCAGCCTCCGGGGGAGTAGCGGGAGGGTGGATACGCAGTATTTT.

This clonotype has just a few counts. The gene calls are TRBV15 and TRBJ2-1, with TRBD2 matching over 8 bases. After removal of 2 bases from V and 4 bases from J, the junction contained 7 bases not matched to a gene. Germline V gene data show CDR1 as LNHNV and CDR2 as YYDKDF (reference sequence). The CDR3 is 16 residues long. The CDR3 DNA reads TGTGCCACCAGCAGAAAAAGCGGGAGATTATACAATGAGCAGTTCTTC. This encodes CATSRKSGRLYNEQFF.

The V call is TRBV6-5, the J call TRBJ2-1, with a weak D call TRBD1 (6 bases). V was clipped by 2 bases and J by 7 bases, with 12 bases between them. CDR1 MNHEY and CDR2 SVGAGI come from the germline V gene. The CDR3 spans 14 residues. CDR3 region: CASSYRQGSNEQFF. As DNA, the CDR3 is TGTGCCAGCAGTTACCGCCAGGGGAGTAATGAGCAGTTCTTC.

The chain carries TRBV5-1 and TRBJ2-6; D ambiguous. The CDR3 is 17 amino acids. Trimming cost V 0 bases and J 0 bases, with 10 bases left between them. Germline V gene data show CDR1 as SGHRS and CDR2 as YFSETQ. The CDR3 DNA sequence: TGCGCCAGCAGCTTGGTTGCCAGCTCCTCTGGGGCCAACGTCCTGACTTTC. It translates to CASSLVASSSGANVLTF. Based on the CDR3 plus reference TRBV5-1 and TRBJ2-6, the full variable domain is KAGVTQTPRYLIKTRGQQVTLSCSPISGHRSVSWYQQTPGQGLQFLFEYFSETQRNKGNFPGRFSGRQFSNSRSEMNVSTLELGDSALYLCASSLVASSSGANVLTFGAGSRLTVL.

CDR3 loop: CASSLGLPADTQYF. In nucleotides, the CDR3 is TGCGCCAGCAGCTTAGGACTTCCCGCAGATACGCAGTATTTT. J is TRBJ2-3 and V is TRBV5-1; weak D call: TRBD2 (5 bases). Germline V gives CDR1 SGHRS, CDR2 YFSETQ. The CDR3 contains 14 residues. The V end lost 2 bases, the J end lost 4 bases, and 11 bases lay between the germline ends.